Each of the 5 T cell receptor beta chains below was sequenced from the same sample in a study of spatial heterogeneity in lung cancer. The time point: blood at routine non-recurrence follow-up after resection. TCRdb reprocessed the 5' RACE reads via MiXCR and lists one record per CDR3 protein. The profile shows 1,400 or so distinct CDR3 sequences, approximately 55% of them singletons. Sequences were derived from PBMCs, sampled at follow-up. These receptors came from a female donor with early-stage non-small cell lung cancer.

Of note for this clonotype: A library prepared for alpha chains yielded this beta chain as an off-target read; its size is of little meaning. The chain uses TRBV2 and TRBJ2-7, with a weak D call TRBD1 (5 bases). V was shortened by 6 bases and J by 4 bases, with 16 bases between the two germline ends. The CDR3 is 14 amino acids. Per germline, CDR1 SNHLY and CDR2 FYNNEI. The DNA for the CDR3 is TGTGCCAGCAGCCCTACGACAGTCGGTTACGAGCAGTACTTC. This gives the protein CASSPTTVGYEQYF.

Regarding this clonotype: The library was designed around alpha chains, so this beta chain is a stray read whose abundance carries little weight. The chain is built from TRBV14 and TRBJ2-7; TRBD2 might be the D (6 bases). The V gene's germline CDR1 is SGHDN and CDR2 FVKESK. The CDR3 contains 16 residues. Trimming took off 4 bases at V and 0 bases at J, with 16 bases between the two ends. CDR3 residues: CASSPAGTDLSYEQYF. The CDR3 DNA follows: TGTGCCAGCAGCCCAGCCGGGACTGACCTCTCCTACGAGCAGTACTTC. Using reference TRBV14 and TRBJ2-7 for the parts outside the CDR3, the full variable domain is EAGVTQFPSHSVIEKGQTVTLRCDPISGHDNLYWYRRVMGKEIKFLLHFVKESKQDESGMPNNRFLAERTGGTYSTLKVQPAELEDSGVYFCASSPAGTDLSYEQYFGPGTRLTVT.

Regarding this clonotype: For a library built for alpha chains, this beta chain is a stray read; little rests on its size. The chain recombines TRBV28 with TRBJ1-2, with D maybe TRBD1 (5 bases). This CDR3 region has 12 residues. Trimming removed 7 bases from V and 4 bases from J, with 10 bases in between. The germline V gene has CDR1 MDHEN and CDR2 SYDVKM. CDR3 loop: CASTPDSYGYTF. CDR3 DNA: TGTGCCAGCACCCCCGACAGCTATGGCTACACCTTC.

This clonotype was observed a handful of times. This beta chain is an unintended read in a library built for alpha chains; its size means little. J is TRBJ2-1 and V is TRBV27; the match to TRBD1 covers 8 bases. The J segment lost 5 bases and the V segment lost 8 bases, leaving 5 bases of the junction unmatched. The CDR3 totals 13 residues. Germline V CDR1 and CDR2: MNHEY, SMNVEV (reference sequence). CDR3 nucleotides: TGTGCCAGCTCCAGGACAGGGCACAATGAGCAGTTCTTC. Translated, it gives CASSRTGHNEQFF.

Details on this clonotype: Within a library made for alpha chains, this beta chain is off target, and its count is uninformative. V gene TRBV20-1 combines with J gene TRBJ1-1, with D possibly TRBD1 on 5 matching bases. V lost 6 bases and J 1 base, leaving 15 bases between the germline ends. The CDR3 runs 14 residues. Germline CDR1 DFQATT, CDR2 SNEGSKA (reference sequence). CDR3 DNA: TGCAGTGCCCCGAGGGGCCAGGAGAACACTGAAGCTTTCTTT. Translated: CSAPRGQENTEAFF.